This T cell receptor beta chain was recovered during a study of CD8 T cells in Susac syndrome. Trimming shortened V by 4 bases and J by 3 bases, and 12 bases separated the two germline ends. This CDR3 is 14 amino acids long. Germline V lookup: CDR1 SGHTA, CDR2 FQGNSA. In this sample, this clonotype turned up once. When the RNA was reverse transcribed, random hexamers were used with an input of about 0.5 to 1 ug. TCRdb processed the immunoSEQ multiplex PCR reads anew with MiXCR; each CDR3 protein has one entry. This table holds 90,000 to 150,000 distinct CDR3 sequences, approximately 91% found once. The chain carries TRBV7-2 and TRBJ1-1; D unresolved. This TCR came from a human donor in good health. Sample: CD4+ T cells from PBMCs. CDR3 nucleotide sequence: TGTGCCAGCAGCTCAGTCCCATGGGACACTGAAGCTTTCTTT. This sequence encodes CASSSVPWDTEAFF.